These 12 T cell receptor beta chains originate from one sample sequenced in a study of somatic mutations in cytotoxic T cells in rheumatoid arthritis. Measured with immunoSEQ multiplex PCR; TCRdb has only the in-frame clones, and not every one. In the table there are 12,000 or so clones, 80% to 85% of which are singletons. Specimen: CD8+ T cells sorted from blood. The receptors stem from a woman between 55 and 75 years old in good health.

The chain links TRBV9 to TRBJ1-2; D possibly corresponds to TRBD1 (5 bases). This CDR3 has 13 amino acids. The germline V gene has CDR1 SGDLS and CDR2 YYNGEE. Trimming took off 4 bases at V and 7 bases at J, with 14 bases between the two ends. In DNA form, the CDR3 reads TGTGCCAGCAGCCCCGGGGGGGGACCTGGCTACACCTTC. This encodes CASSPGGGPGYTF.

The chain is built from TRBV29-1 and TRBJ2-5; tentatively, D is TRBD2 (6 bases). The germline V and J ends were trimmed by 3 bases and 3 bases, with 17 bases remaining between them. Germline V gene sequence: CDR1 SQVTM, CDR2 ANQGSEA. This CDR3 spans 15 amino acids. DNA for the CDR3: TGCAGCGTTGAGGGAGCCGATCGGAGGGAAGAGACCCAGTACTTC. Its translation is CSVEGADRREETQYF.

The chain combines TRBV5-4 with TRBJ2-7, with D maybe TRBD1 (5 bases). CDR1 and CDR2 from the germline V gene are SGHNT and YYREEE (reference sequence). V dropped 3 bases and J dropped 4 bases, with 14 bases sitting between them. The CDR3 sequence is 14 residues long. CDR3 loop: CASSSDSLTYEQYV. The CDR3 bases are TGTGCCAGCAGCTCCGACAGTCTAACTTACGAGCAGTACGTC.

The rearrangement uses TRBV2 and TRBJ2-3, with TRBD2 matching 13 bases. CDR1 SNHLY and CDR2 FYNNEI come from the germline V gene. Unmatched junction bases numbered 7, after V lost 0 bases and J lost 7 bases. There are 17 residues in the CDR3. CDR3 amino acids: CASSEAGTSGDLNTQYF. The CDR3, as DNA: TGTGCCAGCAGTGAAGCGGGGACTAGCGGGGATTTGAATACGCAGTATTTT.

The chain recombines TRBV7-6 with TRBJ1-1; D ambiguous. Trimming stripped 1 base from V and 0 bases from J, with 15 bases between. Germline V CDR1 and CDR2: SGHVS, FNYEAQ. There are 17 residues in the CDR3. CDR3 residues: CASSLGRSREMNTEAFF. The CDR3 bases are TGTGCCAGCAGCTTAGGTAGGTCGAGGGAGATGAACACTGAAGCTTTCTTT.

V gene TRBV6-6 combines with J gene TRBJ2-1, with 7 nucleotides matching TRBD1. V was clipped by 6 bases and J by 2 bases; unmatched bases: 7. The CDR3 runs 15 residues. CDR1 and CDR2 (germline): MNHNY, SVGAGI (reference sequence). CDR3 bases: TGTGCCAGCAGCCCTGGACAGGCGACCTACAATGAGCAGTTCTTC. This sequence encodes CASSPGQATYNEQFF.

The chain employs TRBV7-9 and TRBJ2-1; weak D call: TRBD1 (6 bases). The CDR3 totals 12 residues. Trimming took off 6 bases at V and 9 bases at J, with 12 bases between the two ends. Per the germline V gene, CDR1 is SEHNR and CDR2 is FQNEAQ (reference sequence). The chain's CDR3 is CASSSTGFEQFF. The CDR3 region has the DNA TGTGCCAGCAGTTCCACAGGGTTTGAGCAGTTCTTC.

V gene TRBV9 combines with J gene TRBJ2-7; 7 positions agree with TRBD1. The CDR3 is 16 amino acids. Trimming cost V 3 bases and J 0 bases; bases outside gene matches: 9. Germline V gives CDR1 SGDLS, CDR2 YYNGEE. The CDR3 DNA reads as TGTGCCAGCAGCGATCATCGCGCAGGGGGCTCCTACGAGCAGTACTTC. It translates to CASSDHRAGGSYEQYF.

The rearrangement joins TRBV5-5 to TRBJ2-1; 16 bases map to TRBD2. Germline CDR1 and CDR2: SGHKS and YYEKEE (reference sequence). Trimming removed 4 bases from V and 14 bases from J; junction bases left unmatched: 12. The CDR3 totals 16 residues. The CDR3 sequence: CASSRLGTSGGVGKFF. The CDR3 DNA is TGTGCCAGCAGCAGGCTCGGGACTAGCGGGGGGGTGGGGAAGTTCTTC.

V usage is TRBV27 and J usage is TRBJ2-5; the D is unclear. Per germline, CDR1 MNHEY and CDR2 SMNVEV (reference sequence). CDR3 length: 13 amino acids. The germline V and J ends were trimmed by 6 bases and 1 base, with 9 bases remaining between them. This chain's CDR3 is CASSGPGQETQYF. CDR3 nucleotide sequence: TGTGCCAGCAGCGGCCCGGGCCAAGAGACCCAGTACTTC.

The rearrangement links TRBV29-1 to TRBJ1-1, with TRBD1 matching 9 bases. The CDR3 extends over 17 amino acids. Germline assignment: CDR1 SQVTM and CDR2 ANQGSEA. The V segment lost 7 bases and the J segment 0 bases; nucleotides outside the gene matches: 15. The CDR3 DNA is TGCAGCGATAACACAGGGGGCGCATCCCCAATGAACACTGAAGCTTTCTTT. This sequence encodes CSDNTGGASPMNTEAFF.

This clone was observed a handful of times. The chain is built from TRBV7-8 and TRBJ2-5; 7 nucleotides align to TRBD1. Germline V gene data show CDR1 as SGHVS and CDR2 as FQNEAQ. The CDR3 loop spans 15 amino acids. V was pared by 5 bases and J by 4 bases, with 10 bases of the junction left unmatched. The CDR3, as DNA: TGTGCCAGCAGCGGGACCAGGGGGAGAGGAGAGACCCAGTACTTC. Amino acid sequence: CASSGTRGRGETQYF.